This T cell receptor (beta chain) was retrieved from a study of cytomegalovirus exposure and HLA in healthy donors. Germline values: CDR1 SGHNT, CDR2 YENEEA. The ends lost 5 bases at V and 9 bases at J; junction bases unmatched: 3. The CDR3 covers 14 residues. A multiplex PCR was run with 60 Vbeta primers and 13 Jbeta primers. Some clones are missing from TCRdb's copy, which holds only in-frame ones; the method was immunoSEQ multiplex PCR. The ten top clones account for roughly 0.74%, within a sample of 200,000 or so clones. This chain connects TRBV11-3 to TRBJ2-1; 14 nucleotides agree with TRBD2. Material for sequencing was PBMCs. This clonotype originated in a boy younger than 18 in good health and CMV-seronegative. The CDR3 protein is CASSPGLAGAEQFF. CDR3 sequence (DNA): TGTGCCAGCAGCCCGGGACTAGCGGGGGCTGAGCAGTTCTTC. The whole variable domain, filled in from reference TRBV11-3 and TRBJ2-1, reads EAGVVQSPRYKIIEKKQPVAFWCNPISGHNTLYWYLQNLGQGPELLIRYENEEAVDDSQLPKDRFSAERLKGVDSTLKIQPAELGDSAVYLCASSPGLAGAEQFFGPGTRLTVL.